Detailed here is one TCR beta chain. Its cognate antigen is unknown. The data belong to a study of T cells in Graves' hyperthyroidism and ophthalmopathy. Points from the study as a whole: In the analysis, a 13 V-J model separated ophthalmopathy from stable hyperthyroidism.

Amplified regions were TCR beta CDR3 sequences from RNA transcripts. In the first-round RT-PCR of the TCR CDR3, the HTBI primer set was used. MiXCR, applied by TCRdb to the multiplex PCR reads, yields one record per CDR3 protein. The sample lists some 690,000 distinct CDR3 sequences; around 16% were seen once. The PBMCs studied were ones that came from 10 ml fresh peripheral blood. Looked up from germline, CDR1 is DFQATT and CDR2 is SNEGSKA (reference sequence). The CDR3 runs 15 residues. Trimming pared 0 bases from V and 3 bases from J, leaving 11 bases between. The receptor's source is a man in his fifties or sixties with Graves' hyperthyroidism. This sequence joins TRBV20-1 and TRBJ1-4; D uncertain. Sample: blood. CDR3 amino acids: CSARDFGRSNEKLFF. The CDR3 nucleotides are TGCAGTGCTAGAGATTTCGGACGGTCTAATGAAAAACTGTTTTTT.